These 4 T cell receptor beta chains came from one sample sequenced in a study of blood T cell repertoires in COVID-19. Some clones are missing from TCRdb's copy, which holds only in-frame ones; the method was immunoSEQ multiplex PCR. Of approximately 250,000 clones in the sample, around 80% were seen once. Sample: PBMCs or T cells enriched from blood (not recorded which). The receptors shown here come from a man aged 30-40 years with acute COVID-19.

V usage is TRBV28 and J usage is TRBJ2-3; the D gene is possibly TRBD1 (6 bases). This CDR3 is 16 amino acids long. Trimming removed 5 bases from V and 2 bases from J, with 17 bases in between. Germline lookup yields CDR1 MDHEN and CDR2 SYDVKM. CDR3: CASSLPGGVYTDTQYF. Here the CDR3 DNA reads TGTGCCAGCAGTCTACCTGGGGGCGTTTACACAGATACGCAGTATTTT.

This chain joins TRBV5-5 and TRBJ1-5; no clear D. Germline values: CDR1 SGHKS, CDR2 YYEKEE (reference sequence). Deletions cut 5 bases from V and 0 bases from J, with 12 bases between. CDR3 length equals 15 residues. The CDR3: CASRGVLSSNQPQHF. The CDR3 DNA follows: TGTGCCAGCAGAGGAGTGCTCAGTAGCAATCAGCCCCAGCATTTT. Filled out from reference TRBV5-5 and TRBJ1-5, the complete variable domain reads DAGVTQSPTHLIKTRGQQVTLRCSPISGHKSVSWYQQVLGQGPQFIFQYYEKEERGRGNFPDRFSARQFPNYSSELNVNALLLGDSALYLCASRGVLSSNQPQHFGDGTRLSIL.

This clone was observed a handful of times. The chain has TRBV5-4 and TRBJ2-5, with 9 bases aligning to TRBD2. V gave up 2 bases and J gave up 1 base; unmatched junction bases: 3. Germline lookup yields CDR1 SGHNT and CDR2 YYREEE (reference sequence). The CDR3 covers 15 residues. The CDR3 DNA reads as TGTGCCAGCAGCTTAAGCGGGGGGCCCCAAGAGACCCAGTACTTC. Translated, it gives CASSLSGGPQETQYF. Variable domain in full (rest from reference TRBV5-4 and TRBJ2-5): ETGVTQSPTHLIKTRGQQVTLRCSSQSGHNTVSWYQQALGQGPQFIFQYYREEENGRGNFPPRFSGLQFPNYSSELNVNALELDDSALYLCASSLSGGPQETQYFGPGTRLLVL.

J is TRBJ1-1 and V is TRBV11-3; D might be TRBD1 (5 bases). The CDR3 has 16 residues. Germline-derived CDR1 and CDR2 are SGHNT and YENEEA. Trimming removed 4 bases at V and 1 base at J, with 16 bases between. CDR3 sequence: CASSSGGERPNTEAFF. In DNA, the CDR3 is TGTGCCAGCAGCTCGGGGGGGGAGAGGCCGAACACTGAAGCTTTCTTT.